This T cell receptor beta chain derives from a study of STAT5B mutations in CD4+ large granular lymphocyte leukemia. A word on this clone: The antigen is not known.

Method: immunoSEQ multiplex PCR; TCRdb's copy keeps in-frame clones and lacks some. The profile covers tens of thousands of clones, with approximately 75% appearing a single time and 3% to 3.5% taken by the ten largest. Study-wide findings and caveats: Top patient clones used TRBV06 genes more often: 8/27 versus 2/35 in controls.

V gave up 0 bases and J gave up 3 bases; unmatched junction bases: 5. The V gene's germline CDR1 is SGHRS and CDR2 YFSETQ. The CDR3 spans 16 residues. The origin of this receptor is a human donor in good health. The gene calls are TRBV5-1 and TRBJ1-4; TRBD1 agrees at 7 bases. The source material was CD4+ T cells from blood buffy coats. For the CDR3, the DNA is TGCGCCAGCAGCTTGGGTCAGGGGGGATCTAATGAAAAACTGTTTTTT. Translating gives CASSLGQGGSNEKLFF. Full variable domain (outside the CDR3, taken from reference TRBV5-1 and TRBJ1-4): KAGVTQTPRYLIKTRGQQVTLSCSPISGHRSVSWYQQTPGQGLQFLFEYFSETQRNKGNFPGRFSGRQFSNSRSEMNVSTLELGDSALYLCASSLGQGGSNEKLFFGSGTQLSVL.